This T cell receptor (beta chain) comes out of a study of T-cell reconstitution after alpha-beta-depleted transplantation in children (dated by TCRdb to between 2015 and 2016). A note on the overall study: T-cell immune reconstitution after TCRalphabeta/CD19-depleted allogeneic hematopoietic cell transplantation in children was quantitatively tracked in the study by means of TCR repertoire profiling. General study outcomes and caveats: Hyperexpanded clone frequencies declined over subsequent months; after one year, T-cell counts and TCRbeta diversity were mostly attributed to newly produced T cells. About two months after transplant, the apparently early recovery of alphabetaT-cell counts reportedly depended on just several hundred clones that had expanded rapidly and came from non-depleted graft cells. In some patients, the high TCRbeta diversity seen at day 60 was put down to recipient T cells and intrathymic progenitors that had survived conditioning.

The receptor library was made with PCR. The instrument given in TCRdb is Illumina HiSeq 2500. Molecular barcoding was employed in the preparation of TCR libraries, with unique molecular identifiers being used to normalize TCRbeta repertoire quantification. TCRdb ran its own pipeline on the public reads, namely fastp trimming at Q25 and MiXCR clone calling, and kept in-frame beta chains. Each CDR3 protein appears once, grouped with its most common genes and DNA. The sample yields hundreds of thousands of distinct CDR3 sequences; 10% to 15% were counted once. The ten largest clones take up over 2% of the sample. As for this clonotype: This clone's antigen is unknown. Within one base of it there is no much larger clone, and no base qualities were kept.

This sample's treatment or condition label indicates: allogeneic hematopoietic cell transplantation with graft depleted of TCRalphabeta T cells and CD19 B cells. The transplant recipients were children given TCRalphabeta/CD19-depleted allogeneic hematopoietic cell grafts. V drops 2 bases and J drops 5 bases, leaving 7 bases in between. The CDR3, cysteine through phenylalanine, is 12 amino acids long. Here the CDR3 DNA is all that survives: 36 bases in frame from base 1. Reading the germline V gene (reference sequence) gives CDR1 SEHNR and CDR2 FQNEAQ. The TCR originated in a male patient aged 10 to 17 who had a stem cell transplant for acute myeloid leukemia, so the T cells may come from the graft donor. This specimen consisted of PBMCs, mostly from graft donor cells, obtained 360 days after TCRalphabeta/CD19-depleted stem cell transplant. The V and J segments used are TRBV7-9 and TRBJ2-7; TRBD1 could be the D gene, as 6 bases match. The CDR3 protein sequence reads: CASSLYRDEQYF. The DNA is as follows: TGTGCCAGCAGCTTATACAGGGACGAGCAGTACTTC.